This T cell receptor (beta chain) derives from a study of CD8+ T cells in alopecia areata. Treatment indicated: oral pan-JAK inhibitor, 5-10 mg twice daily. The study team obtained lesional scalp punch biopsies and peripheral blood from alopecia areata patients. Sequencing relied on a cDNA template that was reverse transcribed from extracted RNA. Profiled with immunoSEQ multiplex PCR; TCRdb holds only in-frame clones, not every one. The sample yields under 350,000 clones, nearly 60% seen once. Study-wide findings and caveats: Within the top 100, expanded CD8+ clones significantly decreased with tofacitinib, as did scalp clonality.

This clone was seen a few times. Its antigen is undetermined. Source: CD4+ T cells sorted from blood, taken at week 24, from a patient treated with tofacitinib. The clonotype originates from a human donor with alopecia areata.

CDR3 nucleotides: TGTGCCAGCAGTCCCTCACGACAGGGGTCAGGTTCACCCCTCCACTTT. It yields the protein CASSPSRQGSGSPLHF. The chain joins TRBV28 to TRBJ1-6; 8 bases are shared with TRBD1. The CDR3 consists of 16 residues. V lost 5 bases, J lost 9 bases, and 12 bases stayed unmatched. The germline CDR1 and CDR2 sequences are MDHEN and SYDVKM.